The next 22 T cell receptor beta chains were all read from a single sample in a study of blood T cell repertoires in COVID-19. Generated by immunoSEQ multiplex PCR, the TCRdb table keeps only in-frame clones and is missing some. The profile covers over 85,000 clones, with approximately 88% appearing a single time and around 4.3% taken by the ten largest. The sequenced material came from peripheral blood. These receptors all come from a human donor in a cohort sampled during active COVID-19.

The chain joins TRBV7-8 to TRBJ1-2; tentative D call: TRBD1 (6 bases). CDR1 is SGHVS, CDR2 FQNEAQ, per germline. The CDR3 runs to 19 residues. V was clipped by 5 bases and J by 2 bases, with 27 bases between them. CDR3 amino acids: CASSDISGTRDHLNYGYTF. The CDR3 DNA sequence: TGTGCCAGCAGCGATATTTCCGGGACACGAGATCACCTCAACTATGGCTACACCTTC. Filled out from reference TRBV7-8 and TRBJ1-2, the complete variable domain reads GAGVSQSPRYKVAKRGQDVALRCDPISGHVSLFWYQQALGQGPEFLTYFQNEAQLDKSGLPSDRFFAERPEGSVSTLKIQRTQQEDSAVYLCASSDISGTRDHLNYGYTFGSGTRLTVV.

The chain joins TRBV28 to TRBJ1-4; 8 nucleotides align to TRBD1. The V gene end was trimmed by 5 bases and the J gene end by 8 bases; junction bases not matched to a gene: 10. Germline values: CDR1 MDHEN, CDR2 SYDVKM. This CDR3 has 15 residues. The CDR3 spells CASSPPAGGREKLFF. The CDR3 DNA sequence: TGTGCCAGCAGTCCCCCCGCAGGGGGCAGAGAAAAACTGTTTTTT.

The DNA of the CDR3 is TGTGCCAGCAGCCAAGTAAATGGCTACACCTTC. Translating gives CASSQVNGYTF. The chain joins TRBV3-1 (or the pseudogene TRBV3-2) to TRBJ1-2; D not resolved. CDR1 is LGHDT, CDR2 YNNKEL, per germline (reference sequence). Deletions cut 1 base from V and 6 bases from J, with 3 bases between. The CDR3 loop spans 11 amino acids.

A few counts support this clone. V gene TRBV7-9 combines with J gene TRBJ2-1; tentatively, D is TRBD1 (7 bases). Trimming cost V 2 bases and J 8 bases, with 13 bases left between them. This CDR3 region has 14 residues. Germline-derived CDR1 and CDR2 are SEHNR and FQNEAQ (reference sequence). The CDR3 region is CASSLLGGGDEQFF. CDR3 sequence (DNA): TGTGCCAGCAGCTTATTAGGAGGGGGCGATGAGCAGTTCTTC.

The CDR3 sequence is CASSLASGGNQPQHF. CDR3 coding DNA: TGTGCCAGCAGCTTAGCTAGTGGTGGCAATCAGCCCCAGCATTTT. This sequence joins TRBV7-6 and TRBJ1-5; no clear D gene. CDR3 size: 15 residues. Germline V lookup: CDR1 SGHVS, CDR2 FNYEAQ. With 0 bases removed from V and 2 bases from J, the gap between germline ends came to 8 bases.

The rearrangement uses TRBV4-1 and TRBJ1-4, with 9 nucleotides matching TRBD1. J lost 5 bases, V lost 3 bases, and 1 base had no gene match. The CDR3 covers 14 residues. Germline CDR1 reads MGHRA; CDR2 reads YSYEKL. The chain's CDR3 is CASSQTGGNEKLFF. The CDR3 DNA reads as TGCGCCAGCAGCCAGACAGGGGGGAATGAAAAACTGTTTTTT.

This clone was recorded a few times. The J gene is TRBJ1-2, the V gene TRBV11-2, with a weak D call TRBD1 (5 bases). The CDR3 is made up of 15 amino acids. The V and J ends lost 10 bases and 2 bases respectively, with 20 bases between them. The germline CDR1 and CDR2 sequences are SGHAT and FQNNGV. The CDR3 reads CATTMVAGWNYGYTF. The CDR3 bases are TGTGCCACCACCATGGTGGCAGGGTGGAACTATGGCTACACCTTC.

The CDR3 sequence is CASGGLAGGLNTGELFF. The CDR3 bases are TGTGCCAGCGGCGGACTAGCGGGGGGCCTGAACACCGGGGAGCTGTTTTTT. The J gene is TRBJ2-2, the V gene TRBV5-4, with 14 positions matching TRBD2. J gave up 1 base and V 7 bases, and 6 bases lay outside the gene matches. Germline V CDR1 and CDR2: SGHNT, YYREEE (reference sequence). The CDR3 sequence is 17 residues long.

The CDR3 loop is CASGLGQGAEKLFF. CDR3 nucleotides: TGTGCTAGTGGTTTGGGACAGGGGGCGGAAAAACTGTTTTTT. The chain uses TRBV12-5 and TRBJ1-4; 10 bases fit TRBD1. Germline CDR1 is LGHNT and CDR2 is FRNRAP. This CDR3 has 14 amino acids. V shed 1 base, J shed 8 bases, and the junction held 1 base outside the gene matches.

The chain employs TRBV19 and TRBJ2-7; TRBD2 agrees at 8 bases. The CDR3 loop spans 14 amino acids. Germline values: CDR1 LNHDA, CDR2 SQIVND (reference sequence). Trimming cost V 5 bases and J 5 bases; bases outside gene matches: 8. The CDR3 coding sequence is TGTGCCAGTAGTCCCCCGGGGGGGAGGAACGAGCAGTACTTC. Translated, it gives CASSPPGGRNEQYF.

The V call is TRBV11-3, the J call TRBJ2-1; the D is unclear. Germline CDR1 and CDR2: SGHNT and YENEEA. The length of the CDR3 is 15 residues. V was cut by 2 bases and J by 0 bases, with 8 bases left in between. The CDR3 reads CASSLPPSSYNEQFF. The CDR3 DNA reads TGTGCCAGCAGCTTACCTCCTAGCTCCTACAATGAGCAGTTCTTC.

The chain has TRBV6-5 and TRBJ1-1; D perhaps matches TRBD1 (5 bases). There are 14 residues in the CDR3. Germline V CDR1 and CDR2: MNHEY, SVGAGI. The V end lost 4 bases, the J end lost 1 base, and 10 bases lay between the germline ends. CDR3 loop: CASSSDIPNTEAFF. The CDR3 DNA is TGTGCCAGCAGTTCGGACATACCGAACACTGAAGCTTTCTTT.

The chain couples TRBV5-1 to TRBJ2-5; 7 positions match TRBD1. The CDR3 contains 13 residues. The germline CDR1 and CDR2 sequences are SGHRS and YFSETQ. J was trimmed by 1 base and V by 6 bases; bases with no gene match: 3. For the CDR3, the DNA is TGCGCCAGCAAACAGGGGTCCCAAGAGACCCAGTACTTC. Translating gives CASKQGSQETQYF.

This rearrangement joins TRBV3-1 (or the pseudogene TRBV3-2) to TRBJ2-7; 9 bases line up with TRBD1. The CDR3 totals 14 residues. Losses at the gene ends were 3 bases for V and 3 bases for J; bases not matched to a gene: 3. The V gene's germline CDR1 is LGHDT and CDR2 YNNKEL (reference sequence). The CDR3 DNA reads TGTGCCAGCAGCCAGGACAGGGGCTACTACGAGCAGTACTTC. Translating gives CASSQDRGYYEQYF.

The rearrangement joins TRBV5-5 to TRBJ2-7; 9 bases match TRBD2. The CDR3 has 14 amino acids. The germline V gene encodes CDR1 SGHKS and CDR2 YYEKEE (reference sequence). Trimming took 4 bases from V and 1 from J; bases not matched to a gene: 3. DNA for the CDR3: TGTGCCAGCAGCCTTAGCGGGGGATCCTACGAGCAGTACTTC. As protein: CASSLSGGSYEQYF.

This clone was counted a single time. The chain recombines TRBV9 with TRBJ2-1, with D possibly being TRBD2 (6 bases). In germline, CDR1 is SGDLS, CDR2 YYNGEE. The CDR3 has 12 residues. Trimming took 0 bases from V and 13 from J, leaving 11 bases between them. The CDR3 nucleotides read TGTGCCAGCAGCGTAGGACGGGGGAACCAGTTCTTC. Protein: CASSVGRGNQFF.

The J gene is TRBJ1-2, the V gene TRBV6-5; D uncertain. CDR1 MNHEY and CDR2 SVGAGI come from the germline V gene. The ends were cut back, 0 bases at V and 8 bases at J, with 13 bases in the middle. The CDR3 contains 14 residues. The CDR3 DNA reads TGTGCCAGCAGTTACTCGTCGAAGCCTCGGGGCTACACCTTC. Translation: CASSYSSKPRGYTF.

CDR3 bases: TGCGCCAGCAGCCCCCGGACAGGGTACTACGAGCAGTACTTC. Amino acids: CASSPRTGYYEQYF. The chain recombines TRBV4-3 with TRBJ2-7; 8 bases align to TRBD1. The CDR3 runs 14 residues. J was trimmed by 3 bases and V by 4 bases; bases with no gene match: 5. CDR1 LGHNA and CDR2 YSLEER come from the germline V gene.

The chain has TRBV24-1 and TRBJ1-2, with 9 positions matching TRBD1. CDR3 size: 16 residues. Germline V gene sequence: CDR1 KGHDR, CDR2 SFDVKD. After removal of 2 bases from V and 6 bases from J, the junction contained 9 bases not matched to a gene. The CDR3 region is CATSDSWTGDGDGYTF. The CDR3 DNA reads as TGTGCCACCAGTGATTCCTGGACAGGGGATGGTGATGGCTACACCTTC.

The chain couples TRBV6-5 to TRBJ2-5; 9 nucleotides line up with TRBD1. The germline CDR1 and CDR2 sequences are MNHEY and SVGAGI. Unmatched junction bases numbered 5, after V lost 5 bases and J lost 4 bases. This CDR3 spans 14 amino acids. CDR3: CASSQNRGRETQYF. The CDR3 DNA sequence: TGTGCCAGCAGTCAAAACAGGGGGCGAGAGACCCAGTACTTC.

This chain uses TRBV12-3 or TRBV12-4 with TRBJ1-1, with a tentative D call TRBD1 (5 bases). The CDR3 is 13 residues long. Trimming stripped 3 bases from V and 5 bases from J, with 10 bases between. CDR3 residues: CASSFQGGTEAFF. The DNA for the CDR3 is TGTGCCAGCAGTTTCCAGGGAGGAACTGAAGCTTTCTTT.

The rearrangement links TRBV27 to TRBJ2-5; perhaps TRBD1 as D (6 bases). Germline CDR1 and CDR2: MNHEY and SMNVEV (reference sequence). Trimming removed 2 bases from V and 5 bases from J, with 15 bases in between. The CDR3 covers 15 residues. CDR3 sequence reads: CASSLGVGARETQYF. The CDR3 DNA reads TGTGCCAGCAGTTTAGGGGTGGGGGCGCGGGAGACCCAGTACTTC.